The rows below give T cell receptor beta chains drawn from one sample of a study of blood T cell repertoires in COVID-19. The assay was immunoSEQ multiplex PCR, and TCRdb's table has in-frame clones only and misses some. The profile shows about 210,000 clones, 65% to 90% of them singletons. Sequences were obtained from PBMCs or T cells enriched from blood (not recorded which). Receptors originate from a woman aged 45 to 65 with acute COVID-19. Each CDR3 is given with its conserved first and last residue. The D gene is left open where the match is weak. Clone size appears in some rows only: once, few, many, or a class for an expanded clone.

>TRBD2|TRBV5-1|.|TRBJ2-1
TGCGCCAGCAGCTTGAACGGGGGGGCCTCCTACAATGAGCAGTTCTTC
CASSLNGGASYNEQFF
>.|TRBV5-5|.|TRBJ2-2
TGTGCCAGCAGCTTGGCATCCCCAGGGACCGGGGAGCTGTTTTTT
CASSLASPGTGELFF
>TRBD2|TRBV6-2/TRBV6-3|.|TRBJ2-7
TGTGCCAGCAGTACACTAGCGGGAGTTTTAAGACCCTACGAGCAGTACTTC
CASSTLAGVLRPYEQYF
>TRBD2|TRBV27|.|TRBJ2-3
TGTGCCAGCCTCGAGCGGGGAACGGGTGATACGCAGTATTTT
CASLERGTGDTQYF
>TRBD1|TRBV19|.|TRBJ2-7
TGTGCCAGTAGTGAAACGACAGGGGGTTACTACGAGCAGTACTTC
CASSETTGGYYEQYF
>.|TRBV7-8|.|TRBJ2-2
TGTGCCAGCAGCTTAACAGGGAACACCGGGGAGCTGTTTTTT
CASSLTGNTGELFF
>.|TRBV6-2/TRBV6-3|once|TRBJ2-7
TGTGCCAGCAGCCCTACGACAGTATCCTACGAGCAGTACTTC
CASSPTTVSYEQYF
>.|TRBV20-1|.|TRBJ1-6
TGCAGTGCGAGTGCGATACGGGATAATTCACCCCTCCACTTT
CSASAIRDNSPLHF
>.|TRBV28|.|TRBJ2-6
TGTGCCAGCCAGGAGGGCTCTGGGGCCAACGTCCTGACTTTC
CASQEGSGANVLTF
>TRBD1|TRBV27|.|TRBJ2-1
TGTGCCAGCAGTTATCGACAGGGCTACAATGAGCAGTTCTTC
CASSYRQGYNEQFF
>.|TRBV18|.|TRBJ1-3
TGTGCCAGCTCAACAGGACCTGGAAACACCATATATTTT
CASSTGPGNTIYF
>.|TRBV20-1|.|TRBJ1-2
TGCAGCGGGGGAGACTATGGCTACACCTTC
CSGGDYGYTF
>.|TRBV5-6|.|TRBJ1-2
TGTGCCAGCAGCTTTTATCGGTTCCGGAGCAAGAATGGCTACACCTTC
CASSFYRFRSKNGYTF
>TRBD1|TRBV28|few|TRBJ1-2
TGTGCCAGCGATGACAGGGGCCTTACTAACTATGGCTACACCTTC
CASDDRGLTNYGYTF
>TRBD1|TRBV5-1|.|TRBJ1-1
TGCGCCAGCAGCTCCAGGACAGGGAACACTGAAGCTTTCTTT
CASSSRTGNTEAFF
>.|TRBV18|few|TRBJ2-7
TGTGCCAGCTCACCCGAAAGCAGTGCTAGCGCCGGCGAGCAGTACTTC
CASSPESSASAGEQYF
>.|TRBV7-7|.|TRBJ2-2
TGTGCCAGCAGCTTAGGCCGGACCGGGGAGCTGTTTTTT
CASSLGRTGELFF
>TRBD1|TRBV19|.|TRBJ1-5
TGTGCCAGTAGCGGGACAGGGAGGGGCCAGCCCCAGCATTTT
CASSGTGRGQPQHF
>TRBD1|TRBV5-6|.|TRBJ2-3
TGTGCCAGCAGCCCTGCGACAGGGGCCACCACAGATACGCAGTATTTT
CASSPATGATTDTQYF
>TRBD1|TRBV24-1|.|TRBJ2-1
TGTGCCACCAGTGATTTGGGGACAGGGAACCCCAATGAGCAGTTCTTC
CATSDLGTGNPNEQFF
>.|TRBV5-1|.|TRBJ2-5
TGCGCCAGCAGCTTGGTCGGTAGCGGAAAAGAGACCCAGTACTTC
CASSLVGSGKETQYF
>TRBD1|TRBV7-2|.|TRBJ2-7
TGTGCCAGCAGCTCGGGACAGGGGGCCTCATACGAGCAGTACTTC
CASSSGQGASYEQYF
>TRBD1|TRBV5-1|.|TRBJ1-1
TGCGCCAGCAGGCCTAAGCCCCAGGGGGCGTTGACTGAAGCTTTCTTT
CASRPKPQGALTEAFF
>.|TRBV2|.|TRBJ2-5
TGTGCCAGCAGTGAACGGGGGTCCAGTCAAGAGACCCAGTACTTC
CASSERGSSQETQYF
>.|TRBV12-3/TRBV12-4|.|TRBJ1-2
TGTGCCAGCAGTTTGTATTCCGACTATGGCTACACCTTC
CASSLYSDYGYTF
>.|TRBV6-2/TRBV6-3|.|TRBJ1-1
TGTGCCAGCAGTTACTCTTTGGAGGGACGGAACACTGAAGCTTTCTTT
CASSYSLEGRNTEAFF
>.|TRBV15|few|TRBJ1-1
TGTGCCACCAGCAGAGAGGGAGGAAGAACTGAAGCTTTCTTT
CATSREGGRTEAFF
>.|TRBV7-9|.|TRBJ2-5
TGTGCCAGCAGCTTACGACTGATCAGCCAAGAGACCCAGTACTTC
CASSLRLISQETQYF
>.|TRBV19|.|TRBJ2-6
TGTGCCACTCTCCAGGGGTGGGCAGCTGGGGCCAACGTCCTGACTTTC
CATLQGWAAGANVLTF
>.|TRBV7-2|.|TRBJ2-6
TGTGCCAGCAGCTTTATGGGCAGGTCTCTATCTGGGGCCAACGTCCTGACTTTC
CASSFMGRSLSGANVLTF
>.|TRBV19|.|TRBJ1-1
TGTGCCAGTACCTTAGTAGGGAGAACCAACACTGAAGCTTTCTTT
CASTLVGRTNTEAFF
>.|TRBV27|.|TRBJ1-6
TGTGCCAGCAGTTCATCACTCCCAAGACCCCTCCACTTT
CASSSSLPRPLHF
>TRBD1|TRBV12-3/TRBV12-4|.|TRBJ2-5
TGTGCCAGCAGCGACAGGGTTCGAGAGACCCAGTACTTC
CASSDRVRETQYF
>TRBD1|TRBV28|once|TRBJ2-1
TGTGCCAGCAGTTCGGACAGGCGAGGGGGCAATGAGCAGTTCTTC
CASSSDRRGGNEQFF
>TRBD2|TRBV15|few|TRBJ2-1
TGTGCCACCAGCAGCATACTAGCGGACTCCTACAATGAGCAGTTCTTC
CATSSILADSYNEQFF
>.|TRBV19|many|TRBJ2-5
TGTGCCAGTAGTATAGATCGAGGAGGGGCGCAGACCCAGTACTTC
CASSIDRGGAQTQYF
>.|TRBV28|.|TRBJ2-7
TGTGCCAGCAGCCCCGGAGGTTTCTACGAGCAGTACTTC
CASSPGGFYEQYF
>TRBD2|TRBV7-3|.|TRBJ2-1
TGTGCCAGCAGCTCAGGACTAGCGGGGATCAATGAGCAGTTCTTC
CASSSGLAGINEQFF
>TRBD2|TRBV4-3|.|TRBJ2-1
TGCGCCAGCAGCCAAGATACCCCTCTACTAGCGGGAGGGCGGAATGAGCAGTTCTTC
CASSQDTPLLAGGRNEQFF
>TRBD1|TRBV15|.|TRBJ1-2
TGTGCCACCAGGGACCGGGACAGGCCCTATGGCTACACCTTC
CATRDRDRPYGYTF
>TRBD2|TRBV6-5|.|TRBJ2-7
TGTGCCAGCAGTTACTCCCCTAGCGGGAGCTACGAGCAGTACTTC
CASSYSPSGSYEQYF
>.|TRBV12-3/TRBV12-4|.|TRBJ1-2
TGTGCCAGCAGTTTTTCTTATGGCTACACCTTC
CASSFSYGYTF
>.|TRBV28|few|TRBJ1-5
TGTGCCAGCGTATCCCAAGGGGGTGGCAATCAGCCCCAGCATTTT
CASVSQGGGNQPQHF
>.|TRBV5-1|.|TRBJ2-5
TGCGCCAGCAGCCCCTTGACAGGCCAAAGGGAGACCCAGTACTTC
CASSPLTGQRETQYF
>TRBD2|TRBV2|.|TRBJ2-3
TGTGCCAGCAGGGTCGGGGGGGCCGCAGATACGCAGTATTTT
CASRVGGAADTQYF